Here is one TCR beta chain with its context. The target antigen is unknown. Generated by immunoSEQ multiplex PCR, the TCRdb table keeps only in-frame clones and is missing some. The sample shows some 240,000 clones, approximately 82% of them seen only once. V shed 6 bases, J shed 6 bases, and the junction held 8 bases outside the gene matches. Germline CDR1 reads MNHNY; CDR2 reads SVGAGI (reference sequence). The CDR3 loop spans 14 amino acids. This sample was taken from a study of cytomegalovirus exposure and HLA in healthy donors. Study-level background: It was reported in a later analysis that the same platform had been used for the roughly 130 validation repertoires as for the roughly 670 first-cohort repertoires. Broader study findings: There were some public TCRs occurring in many donors, but most TCR sequences were rare. The study designated over 150 TCR beta chains cytomegalovirus-associated. The tendency of first-cohort TCR clusters to co-occur in the approximately 120 validation repertoires was identified by a subsequent analysis.

The sequence derives from a woman younger than 30 in good health and CMV-seronegative. Sequences were obtained from PBMCs. J is TRBJ1-2 and V is TRBV6-6, with 9 bases identical to TRBD1. The CDR3 is CASSEGQGSNGYTF. The CDR3 region has the DNA TGTGCCAGCAGCGAGGGACAGGGTTCTAATGGCTACACCTTC.